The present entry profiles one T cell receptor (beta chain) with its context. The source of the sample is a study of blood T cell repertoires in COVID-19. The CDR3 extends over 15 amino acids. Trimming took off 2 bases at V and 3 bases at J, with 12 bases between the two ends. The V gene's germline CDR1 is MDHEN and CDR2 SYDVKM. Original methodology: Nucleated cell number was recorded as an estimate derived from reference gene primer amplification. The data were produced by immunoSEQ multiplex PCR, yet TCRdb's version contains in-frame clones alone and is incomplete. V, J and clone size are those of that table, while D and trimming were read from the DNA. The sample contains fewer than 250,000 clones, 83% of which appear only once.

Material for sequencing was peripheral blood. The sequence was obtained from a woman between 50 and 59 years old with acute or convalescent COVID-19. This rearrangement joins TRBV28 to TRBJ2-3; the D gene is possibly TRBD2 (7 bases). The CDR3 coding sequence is TGTGCCAGCAGTTTACAGGGGCGGGGGACAGATACGCAGTATTTT. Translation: CASSLQGRGTDTQYF.